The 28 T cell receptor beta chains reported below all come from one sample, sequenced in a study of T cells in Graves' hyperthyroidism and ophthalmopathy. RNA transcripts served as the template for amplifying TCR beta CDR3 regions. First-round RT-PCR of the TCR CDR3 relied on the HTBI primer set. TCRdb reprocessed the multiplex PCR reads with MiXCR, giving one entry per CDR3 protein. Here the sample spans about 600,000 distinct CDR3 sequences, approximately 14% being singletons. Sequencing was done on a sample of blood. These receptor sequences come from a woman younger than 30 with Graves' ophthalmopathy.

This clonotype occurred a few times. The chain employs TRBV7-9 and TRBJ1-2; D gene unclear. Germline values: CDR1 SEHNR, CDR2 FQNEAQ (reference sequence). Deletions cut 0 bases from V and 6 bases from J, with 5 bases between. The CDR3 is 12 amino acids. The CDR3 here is CASSLATNGYTF. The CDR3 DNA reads TGTGCCAGCAGCTTAGCGACGAATGGCTACACCTTC.

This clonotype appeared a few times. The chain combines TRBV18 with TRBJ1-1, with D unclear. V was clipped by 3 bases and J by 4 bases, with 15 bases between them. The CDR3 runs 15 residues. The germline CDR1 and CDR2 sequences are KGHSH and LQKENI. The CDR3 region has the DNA TGTGCCAGCTCACCCCTAAAGGAAACCGGCACTGAAGCTTTCTTT. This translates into CASSPLKETGTEAFF.

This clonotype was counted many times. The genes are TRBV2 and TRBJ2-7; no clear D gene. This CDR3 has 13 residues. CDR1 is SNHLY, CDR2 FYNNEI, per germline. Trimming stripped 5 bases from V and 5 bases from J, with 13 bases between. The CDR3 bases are TGTGCCAGCAGTCCCTACGGCGCCAACGAGCAGTACTTC. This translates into CASSPYGANEQYF. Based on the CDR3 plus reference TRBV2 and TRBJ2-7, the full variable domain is EPEVTQTPSHQVTQMGQEVILRCVPISNHLYFYWYRQILGQKVEFLVSFYNNEISEKSEIFDDQFSVERPDGSNFTLKIRSTKLEDSAMYFCASSPYGANEQYFGPGTRLTVT.

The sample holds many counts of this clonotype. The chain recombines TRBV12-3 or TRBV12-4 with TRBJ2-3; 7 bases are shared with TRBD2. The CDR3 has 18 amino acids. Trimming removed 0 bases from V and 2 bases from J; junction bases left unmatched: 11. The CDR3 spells CASSLAGGPKFPTDTQYF. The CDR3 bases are TGTGCCAGCAGTTTAGCGGGAGGGCCGAAATTCCCCACAGATACGCAGTATTTT.

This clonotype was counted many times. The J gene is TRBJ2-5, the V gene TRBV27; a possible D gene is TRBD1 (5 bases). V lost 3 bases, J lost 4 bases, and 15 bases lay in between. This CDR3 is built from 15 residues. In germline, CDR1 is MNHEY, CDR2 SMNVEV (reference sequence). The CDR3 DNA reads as TGTGCCAGCAGTTTCAGAAGGGGATTGCGAGAGACCCAGTACTTC. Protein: CASSFRRGLRETQYF.

The CDR3 DNA reads as TGTGCCAGCTCACCACCGGGACTAGGCACAGATACGCAGTATTTT. Residues: CASSPPGLGTDTQYF. The chain recombines TRBV18 with TRBJ2-3, with TRBD2 matching over 8 bases. The germline gives CDR1 KGHSH, CDR2 LQKENI. The CDR3 is 15 residues long. Trimming at V came to 0 bases and at J to 1 base, leaving 0 bases not matched to a gene.

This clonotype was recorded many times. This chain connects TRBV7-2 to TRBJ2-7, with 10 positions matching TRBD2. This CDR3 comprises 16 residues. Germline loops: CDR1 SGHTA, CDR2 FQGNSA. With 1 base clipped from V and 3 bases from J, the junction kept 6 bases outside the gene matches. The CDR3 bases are TGTGCCAGCAGCTTAGGGTCGGCTAGCGGGAGCTACGAGCAGTACTTC. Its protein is CASSLGSASGSYEQYF.

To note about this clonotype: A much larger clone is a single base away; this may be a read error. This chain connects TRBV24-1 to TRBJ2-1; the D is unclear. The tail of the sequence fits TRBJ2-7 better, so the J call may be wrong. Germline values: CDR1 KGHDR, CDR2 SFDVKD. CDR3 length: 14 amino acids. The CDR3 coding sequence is TGTGCCACCAGTGAACGCCTCTCCTACAATGAGCAGTACTTC. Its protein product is CATSERLSYNEQYF.

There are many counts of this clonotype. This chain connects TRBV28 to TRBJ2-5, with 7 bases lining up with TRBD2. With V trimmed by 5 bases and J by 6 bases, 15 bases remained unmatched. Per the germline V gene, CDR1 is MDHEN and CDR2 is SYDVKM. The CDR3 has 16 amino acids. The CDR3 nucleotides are TGTGCCAGCAGTGGTAGCCTAGCCCGGGGGGAGAAGACCCAGTACTTC. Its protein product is CASSGSLARGEKTQYF.

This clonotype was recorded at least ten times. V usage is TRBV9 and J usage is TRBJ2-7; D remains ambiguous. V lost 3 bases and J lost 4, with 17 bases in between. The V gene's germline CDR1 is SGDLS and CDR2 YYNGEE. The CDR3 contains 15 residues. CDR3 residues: CASSAQDGTTYEQYF. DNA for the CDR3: TGTGCCAGCAGCGCCCAGGACGGAACGACGTACGAGCAGTACTTC.

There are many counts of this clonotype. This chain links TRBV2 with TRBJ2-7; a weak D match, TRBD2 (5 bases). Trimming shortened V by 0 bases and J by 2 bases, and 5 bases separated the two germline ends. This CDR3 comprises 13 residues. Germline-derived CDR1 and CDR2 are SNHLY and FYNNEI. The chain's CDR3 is CASSEASAYEQYF. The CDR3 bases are TGTGCCAGCAGTGAAGCTAGCGCCTACGAGCAGTACTTC.

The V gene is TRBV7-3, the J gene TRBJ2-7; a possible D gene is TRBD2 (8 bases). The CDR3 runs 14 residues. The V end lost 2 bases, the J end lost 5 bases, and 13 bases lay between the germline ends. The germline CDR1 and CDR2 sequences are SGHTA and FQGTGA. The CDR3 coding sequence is TGTGCCAGCAGCTTATCGGGAGGGGGCCACGAGCAGTACTTC. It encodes CASSLSGGGHEQYF. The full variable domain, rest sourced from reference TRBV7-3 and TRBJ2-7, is GAGVSQTPSNKVTEKGKYVELRCDPISGHTALYWYRQSLGQGPEFLIYFQGTGAADDSGLPNDRFFAVRPEGSVSTLKIQRTERGDSAVYLCASSLSGGGHEQYFGPGTRLTVT.

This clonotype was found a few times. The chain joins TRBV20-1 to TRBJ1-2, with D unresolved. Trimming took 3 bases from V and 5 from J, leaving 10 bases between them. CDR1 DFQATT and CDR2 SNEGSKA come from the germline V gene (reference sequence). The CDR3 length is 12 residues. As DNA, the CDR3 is TGCAGTGCTAGGACCGAGCCTTATGGCTACACCTTC. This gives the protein CSARTEPYGYTF.

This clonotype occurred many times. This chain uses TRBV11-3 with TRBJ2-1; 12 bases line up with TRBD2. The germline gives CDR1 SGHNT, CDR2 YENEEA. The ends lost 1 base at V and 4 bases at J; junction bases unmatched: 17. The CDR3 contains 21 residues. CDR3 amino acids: CASSLGSSTSGSGQNYNEQFF. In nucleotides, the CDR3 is TGTGCCAGCAGCTTAGGTAGTTCGACTAGCGGGAGCGGCCAAAATTACAATGAGCAGTTCTTC.

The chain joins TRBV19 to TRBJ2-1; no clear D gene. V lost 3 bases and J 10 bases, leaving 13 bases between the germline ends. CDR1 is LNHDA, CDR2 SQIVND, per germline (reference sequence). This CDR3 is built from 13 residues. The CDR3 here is CASSIGSEAEQFF. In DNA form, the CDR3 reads TGTGCCAGTAGTATCGGATCTGAAGCGGAGCAGTTCTTC. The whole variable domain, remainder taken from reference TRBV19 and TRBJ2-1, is DGGITQSPKYLFRKEGQNVTLSCEQNLNHDAMYWYRQDPGQGLRLIYYSQIVNDFQKGDIAEGYSVSREKKESFPLTVTSAQKNPTAFYLCASSIGSEAEQFFGPGTRLTVL.

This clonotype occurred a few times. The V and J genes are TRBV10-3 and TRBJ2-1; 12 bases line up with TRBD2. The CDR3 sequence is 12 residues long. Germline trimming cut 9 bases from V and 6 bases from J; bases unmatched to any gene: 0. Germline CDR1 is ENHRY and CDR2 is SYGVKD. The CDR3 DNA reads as TGTGCCATGACTAGCGGGAGCAATGAGCAGTTCTTC. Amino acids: CAMTSGSNEQFF.

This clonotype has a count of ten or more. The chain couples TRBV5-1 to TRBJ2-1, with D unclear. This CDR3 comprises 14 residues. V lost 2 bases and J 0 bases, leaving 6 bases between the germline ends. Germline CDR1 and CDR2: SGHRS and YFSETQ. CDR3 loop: CASSFTFSYNEQFF. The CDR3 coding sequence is TGCGCCAGCAGCTTCACATTCTCCTACAATGAGCAGTTCTTC.

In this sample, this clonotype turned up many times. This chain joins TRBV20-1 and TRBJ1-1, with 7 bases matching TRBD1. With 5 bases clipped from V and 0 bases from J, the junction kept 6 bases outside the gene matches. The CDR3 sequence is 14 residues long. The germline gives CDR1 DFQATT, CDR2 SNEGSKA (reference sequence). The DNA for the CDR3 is TGCAGTGCTCCCCGGGACAGCCTGAACACTGAAGCTTTCTTT. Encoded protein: CSAPRDSLNTEAFF.

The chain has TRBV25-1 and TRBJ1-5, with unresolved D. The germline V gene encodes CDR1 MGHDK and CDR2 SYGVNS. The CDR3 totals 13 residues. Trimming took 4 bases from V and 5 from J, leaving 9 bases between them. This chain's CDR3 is CASSASGDQPQHF. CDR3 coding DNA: TGTGCCAGCAGTGCATCCGGGGATCAGCCCCAGCATTTT. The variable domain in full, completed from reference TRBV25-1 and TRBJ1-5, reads EADIYQTPRYLVIGTGKKITLECSQTMGHDKMYWYQQDPGMELHLIHYSYGVNSTEKGDLSSESTVSRIRTEHFPLTLESARPSHTSQYLCASSASGDQPQHFGDGTRLSIL.

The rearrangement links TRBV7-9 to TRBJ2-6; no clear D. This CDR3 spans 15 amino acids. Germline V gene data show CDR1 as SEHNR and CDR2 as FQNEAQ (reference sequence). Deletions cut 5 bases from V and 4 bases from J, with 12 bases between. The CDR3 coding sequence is TGTGCCAGCAGCCCTTACAGCTCCGGGGCCAACGTCCTGACTTTC. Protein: CASSPYSSGANVLTF. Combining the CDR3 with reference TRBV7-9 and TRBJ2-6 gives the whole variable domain DTGVSQNPRHKITKRGQNVTFRCDPISEHNRLYWYRQTLGQGPEFLTYFQNEAQLEKSRLLSDRFSAERPKGSFSTLEIQRTEQGDSAMYLCASSPYSSGANVLTFGAGSRLTVL.

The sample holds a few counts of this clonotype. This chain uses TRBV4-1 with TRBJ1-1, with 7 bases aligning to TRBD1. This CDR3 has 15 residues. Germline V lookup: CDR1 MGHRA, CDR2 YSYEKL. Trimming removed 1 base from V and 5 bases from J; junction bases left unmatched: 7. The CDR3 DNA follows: TGCGCCAGCAGCCAAGGTTGGGCCAGGGGGACTGAAGCTTTCTTT. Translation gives CASSQGWARGTEAFF.

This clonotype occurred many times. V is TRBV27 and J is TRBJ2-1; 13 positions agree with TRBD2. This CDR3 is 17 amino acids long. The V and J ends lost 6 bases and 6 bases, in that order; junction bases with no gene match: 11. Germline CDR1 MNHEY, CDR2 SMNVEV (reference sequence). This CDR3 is CASRPRTGTSGVNEQFF. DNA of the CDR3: TGTGCCAGCAGACCCCGAACCGGGACTAGCGGGGTCAATGAGCAGTTCTTC.

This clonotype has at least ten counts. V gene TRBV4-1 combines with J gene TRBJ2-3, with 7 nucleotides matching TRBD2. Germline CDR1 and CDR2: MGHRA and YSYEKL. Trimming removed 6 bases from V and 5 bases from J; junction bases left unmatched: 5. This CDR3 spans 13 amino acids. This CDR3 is CASRAGYKDTQYF. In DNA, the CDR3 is TGCGCCAGCAGAGCGGGATATAAAGATACGCAGTATTTT.

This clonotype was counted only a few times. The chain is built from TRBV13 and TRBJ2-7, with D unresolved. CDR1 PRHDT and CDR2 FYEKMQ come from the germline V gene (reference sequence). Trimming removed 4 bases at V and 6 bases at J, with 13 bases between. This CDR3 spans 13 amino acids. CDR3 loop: CASSSGHSLEQYF. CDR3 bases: TGTGCCAGCAGCTCCGGGCATTCGCTCGAGCAGTACTTC.

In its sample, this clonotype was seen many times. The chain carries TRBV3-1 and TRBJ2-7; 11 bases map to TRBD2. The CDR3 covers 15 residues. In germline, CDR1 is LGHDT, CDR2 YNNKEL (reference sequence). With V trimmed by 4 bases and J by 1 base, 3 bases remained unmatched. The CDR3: CASSPIAGGSYEQYF. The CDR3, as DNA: TGTGCCAGCAGCCCAATAGCGGGAGGGTCCTACGAGCAGTACTTC.

The CDR3 coding sequence is TGTGCCAGCAGCTTGGCTGGACAGGGGGACTACGAGCAGTACTTC. As protein: CASSLAGQGDYEQYF. The chain uses TRBV5-8 and TRBJ2-7; TRBD1 aligns across 10 bases. The CDR3 length is 15 residues. V lost 0 bases to trimming and J lost 3 bases; unmatched junction nucleotides: 3. Looked up from germline, CDR1 is SGHTS and CDR2 is YDEGEE.

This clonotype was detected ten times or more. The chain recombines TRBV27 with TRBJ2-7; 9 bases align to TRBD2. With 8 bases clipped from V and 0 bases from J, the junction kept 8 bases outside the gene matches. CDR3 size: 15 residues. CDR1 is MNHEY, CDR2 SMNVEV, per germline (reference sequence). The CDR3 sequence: CASHSSGRPSYEQYF. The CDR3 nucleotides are TGTGCCAGCCACTCCAGCGGGAGGCCCTCCTACGAGCAGTACTTC.

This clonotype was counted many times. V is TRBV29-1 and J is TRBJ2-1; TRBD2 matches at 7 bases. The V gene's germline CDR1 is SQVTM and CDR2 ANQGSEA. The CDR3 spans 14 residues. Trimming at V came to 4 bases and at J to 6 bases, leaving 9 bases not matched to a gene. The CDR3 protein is CSVGAAGAGNEQFF. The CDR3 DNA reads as TGCAGCGTTGGGGCGGCGGGAGCCGGCAATGAGCAGTTCTTC.